The clone carrying this T cell receptor beta chain was counted ten times or more. The antigen is not known. V lost 3 bases and J 4 bases, leaving 12 bases between the germline ends. The CDR3 loop spans 13 amino acids. Germline CDR1 DFQATT, CDR2 SNEGSKA (reference sequence). This entry is derived from a study of T cells in Graves' hyperthyroidism and ophthalmopathy. Amplification yielded TCR beta CDR3 regions, with RNA transcripts as the source. First-round RT-PCR of the TCR CDR3 relied on the HTBI primer set. TCRdb re-called the multiplex PCR reads through MiXCR, storing one row per CDR3 protein. The sample shows 37,000 or so distinct CDR3 sequences, around 50% of them seen only once. On the basis of clinical symptoms, serum thyroxine and TRAb, thyroid ultrasound and orbital computed tomography, diagnoses were made. Study-wide findings and caveats: Most clonotypes expanded in the thyroid (above 0.001) were also present in blood.

The receptor was isolated from a man in his forties or fifties with Graves' ophthalmopathy. V is TRBV20-1 and J is TRBJ2-5; no clear D gene. Sequencing used blood. This chain's CDR3 is CSARMAGPETQYF. The CDR3 DNA is TGCAGTGCTAGGATGGCAGGCCCAGAGACCCAGTACTTC.